Only a few counts were recorded for the clone carrying this T cell receptor beta chain. The sample comes from a study of blood T cell repertoires in COVID-19. As for the study in general: Some COVID-19 samples were acute and others convalescent; all came from the United States, Italy and Spain.

TCRdb's table, derived via immunoSEQ multiplex PCR, lists solely in-frame clones and lacks some. Counted here are over 60,000 clones, 82% occurring once; the ten biggest clones make up around a sixth. The CDR3 is 15 residues long. Germline-derived CDR1 and CDR2 are SGHRS and YFSETQ. The ends lost 0 bases at V and 3 bases at J; junction bases unmatched: 4. Sequencing input: peripheral blood. This chain links TRBV5-1 with TRBJ2-7; 9 bases are shared with TRBD2. The sequence derives from a human donor in a cohort sampled during active COVID-19. The CDR3 loop is CASSLGLAGIYEQYF. In nucleotides, the CDR3 is TGCGCCAGCAGCTTGGGGCTAGCGGGGATCTACGAGCAGTACTTC.